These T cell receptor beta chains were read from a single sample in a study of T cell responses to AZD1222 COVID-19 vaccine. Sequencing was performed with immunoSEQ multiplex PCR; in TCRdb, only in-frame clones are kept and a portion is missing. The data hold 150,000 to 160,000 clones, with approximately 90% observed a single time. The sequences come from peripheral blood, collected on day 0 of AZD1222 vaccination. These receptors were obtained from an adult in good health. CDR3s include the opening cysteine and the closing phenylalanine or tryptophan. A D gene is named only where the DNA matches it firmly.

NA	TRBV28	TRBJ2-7	CASSLYIRDGFSYEQYF
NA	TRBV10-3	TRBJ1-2	CATSAGALGGYTF
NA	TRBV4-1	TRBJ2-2	CASSQDRGGTNTGELFF
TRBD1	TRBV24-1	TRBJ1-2	CATISIGGAYGYTF
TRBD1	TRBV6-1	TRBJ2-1	CASSDRLRGQDEQFF
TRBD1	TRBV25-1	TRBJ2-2	CASRFSPAGGTGELFF
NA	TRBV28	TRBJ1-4	CASSLLGSRTNEKLFF
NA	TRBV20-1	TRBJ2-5	CSASLPVQETQYF
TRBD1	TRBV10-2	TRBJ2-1	CASSGEGAQTSYNEQFF
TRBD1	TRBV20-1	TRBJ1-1	CSATTGFVAFF
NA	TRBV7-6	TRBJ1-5	CASSLAPLSGAFQPQHF
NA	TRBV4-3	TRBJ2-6	CASSQDIYGLGGANVLTF
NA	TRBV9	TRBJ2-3	CASSEGGSTDTQYF
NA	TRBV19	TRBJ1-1	CASSISGTNTEAFF
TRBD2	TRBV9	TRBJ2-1	CASSVGTSGSGNEQFF
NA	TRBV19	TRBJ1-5	CASRKSGDEQPQHF
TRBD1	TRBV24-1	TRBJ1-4	CATSDSRGQGGKLFF
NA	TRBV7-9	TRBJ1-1	CASSLGHGTEAFF
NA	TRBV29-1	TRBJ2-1	CSAPGSSGLTYNEQFF
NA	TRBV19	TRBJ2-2	CASSILYTGELFF
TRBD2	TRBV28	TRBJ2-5	CASSHPPSGQETQYF
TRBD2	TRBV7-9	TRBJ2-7	CASSKAGGSSYEQYF
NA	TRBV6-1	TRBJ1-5	CASSEAQGNQPQHF
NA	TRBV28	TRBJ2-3	CASSFGSVSTDTQYF